These 16 T cell receptor beta chains were all obtained from the same sample, sequenced in a study of memory B cells and T cells in multiple sclerosis. CFSE-dim autoproliferating and CFSE-high non-proliferating T cells from unstimulated culture were sequenced separately. Cultures began with some 49 million CFSE-labeled PBMCs, unstimulated for six to seven days, with replicate wells pooled. For these TCRs, the target antigens are not known. TCRdb keeps only in-frame clones here, not all; method: immunoSEQ multiplex PCR. The sample holds approximately 30,000 clones, about 84% seen once. The sequenced sample consisted of PBMCs from blood kept in culture. These receptors were collected from a human donor with multiple sclerosis.

CDR3 coding DNA: TGCGCCAGCAGGGCTACCGGACTAGTAGGGGATACGCAGTATTTT. Protein: CASRATGLVGDTQYF. The chain uses TRBV5-1 and TRBJ2-3, with 7 bases lining up with TRBD2. The CDR3 is made up of 15 amino acids. The V segment lost 5 bases and the J segment 6 bases; nucleotides outside the gene matches: 12. Per the germline V gene, CDR1 is SGHRS and CDR2 is YFSETQ.

V usage is TRBV2 and J usage is TRBJ1-4; 11 positions match TRBD1. Germline assignment: CDR1 SNHLY and CDR2 FYNNEI. This CDR3 spans 16 amino acids. The J segment lost 4 bases and the V segment lost 6 bases, leaving 7 bases of the junction unmatched. The CDR3 nucleotides read TGTGCCAGCAGGAGGGACAGGGGGATCTATAATGAAAAACTGTTTTTT. Amino acids: CASRRDRGIYNEKLFF. Using reference TRBV2 and TRBJ1-4 for the parts outside the CDR3, the full variable domain is EPEVTQTPSHQVTQMGQEVILRCVPISNHLYFYWYRQILGQKVEFLVSFYNNEISEKSEIFDDQFSVERPDGSNFTLKIRSTKLEDSAMYFCASRRDRGIYNEKLFFGSGTQLSVL.

V is TRBV2 and J is TRBJ1-5, with D unresolved. This CDR3 contains 14 residues. V was clipped by 4 bases and J by 1 base, with 8 bases between them. Germline values: CDR1 SNHLY, CDR2 FYNNEI. DNA of the CDR3: TGTGCCAGCAGTGCCGGGTCCAGCAATCAGCCCCAGCATTTT. Translated: CASSAGSSNQPQHF.

The genes are TRBV2 and TRBJ2-7; D remains ambiguous. Germline CDR1 reads SNHLY; CDR2 reads FYNNEI. V lost 6 bases, J lost 1 base, and 10 bases lay in between. The CDR3 runs to 13 residues. This CDR3 is CASRDVGSYEQYF. DNA of the CDR3: TGTGCCAGCAGAGATGTCGGTTCCTACGAGCAGTACTTC.

V usage is TRBV6-6 and J usage is TRBJ2-5; possible D gene TRBD1, 5 bases. Trimming pared 4 bases from V and 4 bases from J, leaving 16 bases between. Germline V gene lookup returns CDR1 MNHNY and CDR2 SVGAGI (reference sequence). This CDR3 is built from 15 residues. CDR3 DNA sequence: TGTGCCAGCAGTTCGACCCCCCCTGGGGCAGAGACCCAGTACTTC. This encodes CASSSTPPGAETQYF.

The chain uses TRBV7-9 and TRBJ2-5, with D uncertain. Deletions cut 3 bases from V and 4 bases from J, with 6 bases between. Per the germline V gene, CDR1 is SEHNR and CDR2 is FQNEAQ (reference sequence). The CDR3 loop spans 12 amino acids. This chain's CDR3 is CASSLVSETQYF. In nucleotides, the CDR3 is TGTGCCAGCAGCTTGGTTTCAGAGACCCAGTACTTC.

The chain uses TRBV5-1 and TRBJ1-3; TRBD1 matches 9 bases. The ends lost 3 bases at V and 2 bases at J; junction bases unmatched: 12. The germline V gene encodes CDR1 SGHRS and CDR2 YFSETQ. CDR3 size: 18 residues. CDR3 bases: TGCGCCAGCAGCTCCTCCGGGACAGGGAAGGGCACTGGAAACACCATATATTTT. Amino acids: CASSSSGTGKGTGNTIYF.

This clone was recorded a few times. The rearrangement uses TRBV28 and TRBJ1-2, with D perhaps TRBD1 (6 bases). V lost 6 bases to trimming and J lost 0 bases, with 14 bases between them. Germline V gene data show CDR1 as MDHEN and CDR2 as SYDVKM. This CDR3 spans 15 amino acids. The CDR3 protein is CASRGPGQTNYGYTF. CDR3 bases: TGTGCCAGCAGGGGTCCGGGACAAACTAACTATGGCTACACCTTC.

Details on this clone: A junction end diverges from the germline sequence, so it may reflect a read error. The V and J genes are TRBV19 and TRBJ2-1, with D possibly matching TRBD1 (5 bases). The CDR3 runs 15 residues. The germline CDR1 and CDR2 sequences are LNHDA and SQIVND (reference sequence). The CDR3 nucleotides are TGTGCCAGTAGTATTACCCCGGACACCTACAATAAGCAGTTCTTC. Its translation: CASSITPDTYNKQFF.

This sequence joins TRBV5-1 and TRBJ2-1; 7 bases match TRBD1. Trimming at V came to 4 bases and at J to 2 bases, leaving 6 bases not matched to a gene. The CDR3 runs 15 residues. CDR1 and CDR2 from the germline V gene are SGHRS and YFSETQ. The CDR3 DNA sequence: TGCGCCAGCAGCCTACGGGACAGCCCCTACAATGAGCAGTTCTTC. Its protein product is CASSLRDSPYNEQFF.

The chain has TRBV19 and TRBJ1-4, with 8 positions matching TRBD1. Germline trimming cut 6 bases from V and 2 bases from J; bases unmatched to any gene: 8. Germline CDR1 and CDR2: LNHDA and SQIVND (reference sequence). The CDR3 runs to 16 residues. This CDR3 reads CASSGQGKLTNEKLFF. DNA of the CDR3: TGTGCCAGTAGCGGACAGGGAAAGTTGACTAATGAAAAACTGTTTTTT.

The chain is built from TRBV19 and TRBJ1-1, with a tentative D call TRBD1 (5 bases). In germline, CDR1 is LNHDA, CDR2 SQIVND (reference sequence). V was shortened by 5 bases and J by 6 bases, with 10 bases between the two germline ends. CDR3 length: 12 amino acids. The CDR3 reads CASSRAGAEAFF. CDR3 nucleotide sequence: TGTGCCAGTAGTCGCGCGGGGGCTGAAGCTTTCTTT.

This clone was detected only once. V is TRBV29-1 and J is TRBJ2-2; 9 bases are a match to TRBD2. CDR1 and CDR2 (germline): SQVTM, ANQGSEA. After removal of 6 bases from V and 7 bases from J, the junction contained 6 bases not matched to a gene. The CDR3 length is 13 residues. CDR3: CSVLSGSGGELFF. The DNA for the CDR3 is TGCAGCGTCCTTAGCGGGAGTGGCGGGGAGCTGTTTTTT.

This clone was detected a few times. V is TRBV7-9 and J is TRBJ1-2; perhaps TRBD1 as D (5 bases). Trimming cost V 5 bases and J 4 bases, with 11 bases left between them. The CDR3 runs to 13 residues. Germline CDR1 and CDR2: SEHNR and FQNEAQ (reference sequence). CDR3 loop: CASSPQGGYGYTF. The CDR3 DNA reads as TGTGCCAGCAGCCCTCAGGGCGGCTATGGCTACACCTTC.

The rearrangement links TRBV19 to TRBJ2-3; TRBD1 is a possible D gene (6 bases). Germline values: CDR1 LNHDA, CDR2 SQIVND (reference sequence). The CDR3 consists of 15 residues. V was trimmed by 3 bases and J by 4 bases, leaving 14 bases between them. CDR3 loop: CASSIPGAGSDTQYF. The CDR3 region has the DNA TGTGCCAGTAGTATCCCAGGGGCTGGGTCAGATACGCAGTATTTT.

V and J are TRBV6-5 and TRBJ2-3; D is undetermined. This CDR3 is 12 amino acids long. Between the trimmed V and J ends, which lost 6 bases and 4 bases, there was a span of 8 bases. Germline V gene sequence: CDR1 MNHEY, CDR2 SVGAGI. Here the CDR3 reads CASRPGPDTQYF. The CDR3 nucleotides are TGTGCCAGCAGGCCAGGTCCAGATACGCAGTATTTT.